These T cell receptor beta chains were read from a single sample in a study of OX40 agonist ivuxolimab in advanced cancers. Here immunoSEQ multiplex PCR was the method, and the copy in TCRdb shows in-frame clones only, minus some. Of fewer than 65,000 clones in the sample, just over 90% were seen once. Material: CD4+ or CD8+ T cells sorted from blood, obtained in a trial of the OX40 agonist ivuxolimab. The origin of the receptors is an adult with an advanced solid tumor such as melanoma, head and neck, liver or kidney cancer. Each CDR3 is given with its conserved first and last residue. A D gene is named only where the DNA matches it firmly. A clone size is listed for some rows: how often the clone was seen (once, few, many), or a class if it is expanded.

d_call j_call clone_size v_call cdr3_nt cdr3_aa
- TRBJ1-3 - TRBV19 TGTGCCAGTAGTTGGACAGTCTCTGGAAACACCATATATTTT CASSWTVSGNTIYF
- TRBJ2-1 - TRBV6-4 TGTGCCAGCAGTGACTCGGCAGGGTCCTACAATGAGCAGTTCTTC CASSDSAGSYNEQFF
- TRBJ1-1 - TRBV6-5 TGTGCCAGCAGTTACTCGGGGTTGCGGAACACTGAAGCTTTCTTT CASSYSGLRNTEAFF
- TRBJ1-3 - TRBV6-5 TGTGCCAGCAGCCCCAACGGTGACTCTGGAAACACCATATATTTT CASSPNGDSGNTIYF
- TRBJ2-7 once TRBV7-9 TGTGCCAGCAGCTTAGTTATAGGTTCGGACGAGCAGTACTTC CASSLVIGSDEQYF
- TRBJ2-5 few TRBV7-6 TGTGCCAGCAGCAAGGGTCCCGTATGGACCCAGTACTTC CASSKGPVWTQYF
- TRBJ2-3 - TRBV16 TGTGCCAGCAGCCAATCGGAAATAGCGGAAGATACGCAGTATTTT CASSQSEIAEDTQYF
- TRBJ1-1 - TRBV15 TGTGCCACCAGCAGTACCCGACAGTATGAAGCTTTCTTT CATSSTRQYEAFF
- TRBJ1-4 - TRBV9 TGTGCCAGCAGCCCTGCGGGCACAGAAGAAAAACTGTTTTTT CASSPAGTEEKLFF
- TRBJ2-5 - TRBV4-1 TGCGCCAGCAGCCAAGTACCCGGAGAAGAGACCCAGTACTTC CASSQVPGEETQYF
TRBD2 TRBJ2-2 once TRBV11-3 TGTGCCAGCAACAAGCGGGGGGAAGGCGGGGAGCTGTTTTTT CASNKRGEGGELFF
- TRBJ2-2 - TRBV15 TGTGCCACCAGCAGAGATAAAGGGGTAGCCGGGGAGCTGTTTTTT CATSRDKGVAGELFF
- TRBJ2-7 - TRBV19 TGTGCCAGTAGTATAAGCGCGTTATACGAGCAGTACTTC CASSISALYEQYF
- TRBJ1-6 - TRBV2 TGTGCCAGCAGTGGGAGGAGCTCCTATAATTCACCCCTCCACTTT CASSGRSSYNSPLHF
- TRBJ2-3 - TRBV18 TGTGCCAGCTCACCCTTACAGTATAGCACAGATACGCAGTATTTT CASSPLQYSTDTQYF
TRBD2 TRBJ2-1 - TRBV19 TGTGCCAGTATCCCAAGCGGGGGGGCCTACAATGAGCAGTTCTTC CASIPSGGAYNEQFF
- TRBJ2-7 - TRBV13 TGTGCCAGCAGCTCATCCTACGAGCAGTACTTC CASSSSYEQYF
TRBD1 TRBJ1-1 few TRBV2 TGTGCCAGCAGGGAGGGACAGGGTTCTGAAGCTTTCTTT CASREGQGSEAFF
- TRBJ2-6 once TRBV27 TGTGCCAGCAGTTTTATTTCTGGGGCCAACGTCCTGACTTTC CASSFISGANVLTF
- TRBJ2-7 - TRBV5-1 TGCGCCAGCAGCTTGGTGTGGAGCAGGGACGAGCAGTACTTC CASSLVWSRDEQYF
TRBD2 TRBJ2-5 few TRBV13 TGTGCCAGCAGCTTATTGGGCGGGGGGTATCAAGAGACCCAGTACTTC CASSLLGGGYQETQYF
- TRBJ2-1 once TRBV7-2 TGTGCCAGCAGTGTAGGAGGGGAGCAGTTCTTC CASSVGGEQFF
- TRBJ2-7 - TRBV7-9 TGTGCCAGCGAGGGACTCTCCTACGAGCAGTACTTC CASEGLSYEQYF
TRBD2 TRBJ2-3 - TRBV11-2 TGTGCCAGCAGCTTAGATACCCGAGCGGGGCCCACAGATACGCAGTATTTT CASSLDTRAGPTDTQYF
- TRBJ2-7 - TRBV19 TGTGCCAGTAGTACAGGGCACGAGCAGTACTTC CASSTGHEQYF
- TRBJ2-1 - TRBV13 TGTGCCAGCAGCTCACTAGCTTTTGAGCAGTTCTTC CASSSLAFEQFF